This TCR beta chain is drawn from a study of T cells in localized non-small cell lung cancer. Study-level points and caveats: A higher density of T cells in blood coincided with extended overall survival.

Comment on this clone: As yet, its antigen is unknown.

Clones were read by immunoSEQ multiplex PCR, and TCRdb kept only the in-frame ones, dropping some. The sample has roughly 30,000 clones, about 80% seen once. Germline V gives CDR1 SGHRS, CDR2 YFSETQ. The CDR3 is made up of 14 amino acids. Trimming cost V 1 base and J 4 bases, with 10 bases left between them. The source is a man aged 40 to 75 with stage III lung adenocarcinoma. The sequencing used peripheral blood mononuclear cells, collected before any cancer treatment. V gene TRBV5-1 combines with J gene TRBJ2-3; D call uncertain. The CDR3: CASSLRPLSDTQYF. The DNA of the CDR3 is TGCGCCAGCAGCTTGCGTCCGTTGTCAGATACGCAGTATTTT.